Listed below are T cell receptor beta chains from one sample, sequenced in a study of cytomegalovirus exposure and HLA in healthy donors. The repertoire was sequenced with immunoSEQ multiplex PCR; TCRdb's copy has only in-frame clones and lacks some. The table has some 160,000 clones, roughly 80% seen once; the top ten hold under 2.5%. The sequenced material came from PBMCs. These receptors were obtained from a man in his fifties in good health and CMV-seropositive. The CDR3 runs from the conserved cysteine through the conserved F or W. A D gene is named only where the DNA matches it firmly. Clone size is given for some rows only: seen once, a few or many times, or a class if the clone is expanded.

CDR3nt	CDR3aa	abundance	j_gene	v_gene	d_gene
TGTGCCAGCAGCGTAGGGGGACAGGGAAGCTCCTACGAGCAGTACTTC	CASSVGGQGSSYEQYF	few	TRBJ2-7	TRBV9	TRBD1
TGTGCCAGCAGTGAGCGACAGTTAAACACTGAAGCTTTCTTT	CASSERQLNTEAFF	-	TRBJ1-1	TRBV6-5	-
TGCGCCAGCAGTGAGGCCGGGGGGGACACTGAAGCTTTCTTT	CASSEAGGDTEAFF	-	TRBJ1-1	TRBV10-1	-
TGCGCCAGCAGCTTGGGGACAGGGGCTAACGAGCAGTACTTC	CASSLGTGANEQYF	-	TRBJ2-7	TRBV5-1	TRBD1
TGTGCCTTGCAGGGGACCGCAACCGGGGAGCTGTTTTTT	CALQGTATGELFF	once	TRBJ2-2	TRBV30	-
TGCGCCAGCAGCCTCGTAGGGGGAATGAACACTGAAGCTTTCTTT	CASSLVGGMNTEAFF	-	TRBJ1-1	TRBV4-1	-
TGTGCCAGCAGTCCTTGGCAGGGCAGAGTTAATGAGCAGTTCTTC	CASSPWQGRVNEQFF	-	TRBJ2-1	TRBV7-9	-
TGTGCCAGCAGCCTCTTCGACACAGGTAACAATGAGCAGTTCTTC	CASSLFDTGNNEQFF	-	TRBJ2-1	TRBV6-5	-
TGTGCCAGCAGAAGACTCGGGGGGGGACAAGAGACCCAGTACTTC	CASRRLGGGQETQYF	-	TRBJ2-5	TRBV2	TRBD2
TGTGCCAGCAGTACCCGACTAGCGGGGGATCCAAAATACCAAGAGACCCAGTACTTC	CASSTRLAGDPKYQETQYF	-	TRBJ2-5	TRBV27	TRBD2
TGCAGCGTTGCTTTGGACAGCTCTGGAAACACCATATATTTT	CSVALDSSGNTIYF	-	TRBJ1-3	TRBV29-1	-
TGTGCCAGCAGCTCGTACATGGAGAGGCCCGGGGATACGCAGTATTTT	CASSSYMERPGDTQYF	-	TRBJ2-3	TRBV5-4	-
TGTGCCAGTAGTCAAACAGGGTTGCTCGATACGCAGTATTTT	CASSQTGLLDTQYF	few	TRBJ2-3	TRBV19	-
TGTGCCAGCAGTTCCGGGGGACTAGCGGAAGATACGCAGTATTTT	CASSSGGLAEDTQYF	-	TRBJ2-3	TRBV7-9	TRBD2
TGTGCCAGCAGTGAAGGTCAACCAGACTATGGCTACACCTTC	CASSEGQPDYGYTF	once	TRBJ1-2	TRBV6-1	-
TGCGCCAGCAGTGAGTCGGGGGGGCCCCAGCATTTT	CASSESGGPQHF	-	TRBJ1-5	TRBV10-1	-
TGTGCCAGCAGCGCCGGGACAGGGGGCTACAATGAGCAGTTCTTC	CASSAGTGGYNEQFF	-	TRBJ2-1	TRBV9	TRBD1
TGTGCCAGCAGCGTAGATGCTAGCGGGACCGGCACAGATACGCAGTATTTT	CASSVDASGTGTDTQYF	-	TRBJ2-3	TRBV9	TRBD2
TGTGCCAGCTCACCTAAAAATTCACCCCTCCACTTT	CASSPKNSPLHF	-	TRBJ1-6	TRBV18	-
TGTGCCAGCAGTTTATTCGGTTGGGACAGGGGAAGTGAGACCCAGTACTTC	CASSLFGWDRGSETQYF	-	TRBJ2-5	TRBV27	TRBD1
TGTGCCAGCAGTCCCCAGGGGTACGAGCAGTACTTC	CASSPQGYEQYF	-	TRBJ2-7	TRBV28	-
TGCGCCAGCAGCCCCTCTAGCACCGGGGGGGCCCCCGGGGAGCTGTTTTTT	CASSPSSTGGAPGELFF	once	TRBJ2-2	TRBV4-3	TRBD2
TGCGCCAGCAGCCAAGAGGAAACAGGGGTTTACGAGCAGTACTTC	CASSQEETGVYEQYF	-	TRBJ2-7	TRBV4-3	TRBD1
TGTGCCAGCAGCTCCGGGGTCACTGAAGCTTTCTTT	CASSSGVTEAFF	-	TRBJ1-1	TRBV7-9	-
TGTGCCAGCAGCCAAGATGAAATAGCGGGGGGGCTCGACAATGAGCAGTTCTTC	CASSQDEIAGGLDNEQFF	-	TRBJ2-1	TRBV14	TRBD2
TGTGCCAGCACCGACAGCAGCAATCAGCCCCAGCATTTT	CASTDSSNQPQHF	few	TRBJ1-5	TRBV6-1	-
TGTGCCAGCAGCTTGGACAGGGGTGGCCAAGAGACCCAGTACTTC	CASSLDRGGQETQYF	few	TRBJ2-5	TRBV7-2	TRBD1
TGTGCCAGCTCACCACCCTCCGGGACAGGGCACTCTGGAAACACCATATATTTT	CASSPPSGTGHSGNTIYF	few	TRBJ1-3	TRBV18	TRBD1
TGCGCCAGCAGCTCCTCTATCAGGGGCGGCTATGAAGCTTTCTTT	CASSSSIRGGYEAFF	-	TRBJ1-1	TRBV5-1	-
TGTGCCAGCAGCAAAGATGCAGTTGGACTCCTCCACTTT	CASSKDAVGLLHF	-	TRBJ1-6	TRBV21-1	-
TGTGCCAGCAGGCCAGGGATGGCGAACACTGAAGCTTTCTTT	CASRPGMANTEAFF	-	TRBJ1-1	TRBV14	-
TGTGCCAGCAGCTTAAGCCGGGCAGGGGGCGGTGGGGCCAACGTCCTGACTTTC	CASSLSRAGGGGANVLTF	-	TRBJ2-6	TRBV11-2	TRBD1
TGTGCCAGCATGGGGGGACAGGGTAACTACAATGAGCAGTTCTTC	CASMGGQGNYNEQFF	once	TRBJ2-1	TRBV7-8	TRBD1
TGCGCCAGCAGTGACGGAGCAATGTCGGCCAAAAACATTCAGTACTTC	CASSDGAMSAKNIQYF	-	TRBJ2-4	TRBV10-1	-
TGTGCCAGTAGTCTCATGTCCCTGACAGGGGAAGCTTTCTTT	CASSLMSLTGEAFF	-	TRBJ1-1	TRBV19	TRBD1
TGTGCCAGCAGTTTATGGCAGGGGGCGGAAAAACTGTTTTTT	CASSLWQGAEKLFF	-	TRBJ1-4	TRBV27	TRBD1
TGTGCCAGTAGTCCTCTAAACAGCCCTGGGGAGACCCAGTACTTC	CASSPLNSPGETQYF	-	TRBJ2-5	TRBV19	-
TGTGCCAGCAGCTTAATGGGAGTAGTATATGGCTACACCTTC	CASSLMGVVYGYTF	-	TRBJ1-2	TRBV7-2	-
TGTGCCAGCACTTCTAATCCGGGAGGAAATCAGCCCCAGCATTTT	CASTSNPGGNQPQHF	-	TRBJ1-5	TRBV2	-
TGTGCCAGCAGCTTGGGAGGGGGGGGCGCGATGAATTCACCCCTCCACTTT	CASSLGGGGAMNSPLHF	-	TRBJ1-6	TRBV5-5	-
TGTGCCAGCAGTTTATTTTCGGTGGGAGAGGGTAATTCACCCCTCCACTTT	CASSLFSVGEGNSPLHF	few	TRBJ1-6	TRBV27	-
TGTGCCAGCAGATACCCCCTCGGACAGAGTCACTCTTCTGGAAACACCATATATTTT	CASRYPLGQSHSSGNTIYF	-	TRBJ1-3	TRBV28	-
TGCGCCGGGTCTCAGGGGTTAAGCACAGATACGCAGTATTTT	CAGSQGLSTDTQYF	-	TRBJ2-3	TRBV5-1	-
TGTGCCAGTAGTATCGGATCTCGCCAGGAGAACACCGGGGAGCTGTTTTTT	CASSIGSRQENTGELFF	-	TRBJ2-2	TRBV19	-
TGTGCCAGTAGTCGGACTAGCGGGGGCTCCCGGGCCAACGTCCTGACTTTC	CASSRTSGGSRANVLTF	-	TRBJ2-6	TRBV19	TRBD2
TGTGCCAGCAGCTCCAGACTAGGTGGCTACAATGAGCAGTTCTTC	CASSSRLGGYNEQFF	-	TRBJ2-1	TRBV11-3	-
TGTGCCAGCAGAGCTACCTCTTACGAGCAGTACTTC	CASRATSYEQYF	-	TRBJ2-7	TRBV25-1	-
TGTGCCAGCGGACTAGAAGGAGATACGCAGTATTTT	CASGLEGDTQYF	-	TRBJ2-3	TRBV21-1	-